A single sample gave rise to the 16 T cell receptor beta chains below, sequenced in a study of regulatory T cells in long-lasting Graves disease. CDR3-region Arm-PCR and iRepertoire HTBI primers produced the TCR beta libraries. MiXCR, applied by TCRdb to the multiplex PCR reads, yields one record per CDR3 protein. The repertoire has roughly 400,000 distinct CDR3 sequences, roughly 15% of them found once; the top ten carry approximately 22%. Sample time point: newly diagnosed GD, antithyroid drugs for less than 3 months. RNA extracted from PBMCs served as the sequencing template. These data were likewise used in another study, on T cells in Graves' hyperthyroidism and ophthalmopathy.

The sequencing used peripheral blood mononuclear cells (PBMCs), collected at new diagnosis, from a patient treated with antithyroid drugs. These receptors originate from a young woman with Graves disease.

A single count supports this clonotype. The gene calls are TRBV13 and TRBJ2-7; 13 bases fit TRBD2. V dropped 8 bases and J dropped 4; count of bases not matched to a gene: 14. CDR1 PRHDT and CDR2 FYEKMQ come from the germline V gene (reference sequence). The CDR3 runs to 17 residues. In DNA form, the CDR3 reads TGTGCCAGCGGCCTCCGACTAGCGGGAGGAACCCAATACGAGCAGTACTTC. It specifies CASGLRLAGGTQYEQYF.

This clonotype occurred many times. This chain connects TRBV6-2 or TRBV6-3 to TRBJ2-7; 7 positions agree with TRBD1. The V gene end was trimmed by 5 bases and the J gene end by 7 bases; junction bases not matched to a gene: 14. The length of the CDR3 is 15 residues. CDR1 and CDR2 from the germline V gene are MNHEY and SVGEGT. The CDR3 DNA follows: TGTGCCAGCAGTAAGTCAACAGGGGCCCTTAGAGAGCAGTACTTC. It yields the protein CASSKSTGALREQYF.

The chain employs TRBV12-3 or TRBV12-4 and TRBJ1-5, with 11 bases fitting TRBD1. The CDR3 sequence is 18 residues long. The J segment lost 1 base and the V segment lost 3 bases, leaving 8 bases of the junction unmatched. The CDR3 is CASSLGTGGTLSNQPQHF. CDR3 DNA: TGTGCCAGCAGTTTGGGGACAGGGGGGACATTAAGCAATCAGCCCCAGCATTTT.

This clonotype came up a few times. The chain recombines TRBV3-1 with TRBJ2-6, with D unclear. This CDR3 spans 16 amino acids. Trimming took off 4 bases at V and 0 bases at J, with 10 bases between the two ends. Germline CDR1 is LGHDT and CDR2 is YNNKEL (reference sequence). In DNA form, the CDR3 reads TGTGCCAGCAGCCCAGGTGGGTCCTCTGGGGCCAACGTCCTGACTTTC. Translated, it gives CASSPGGSSGANVLTF.

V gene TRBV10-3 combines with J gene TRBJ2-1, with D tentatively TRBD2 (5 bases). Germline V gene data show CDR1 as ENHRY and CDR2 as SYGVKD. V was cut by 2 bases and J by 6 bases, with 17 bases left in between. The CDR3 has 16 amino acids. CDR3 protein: CAISEPGLASANEQFF. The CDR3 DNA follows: TGTGCCATCAGTGAGCCGGGCTTAGCGTCAGCCAATGAGCAGTTCTTC.

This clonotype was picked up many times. CDR3 sequence (DNA): TGTGCCAGCTCACGGGTGGAAAACATTCAGTACTTC. It encodes CASSRVENIQYF. The V gene is TRBV18, the J gene TRBJ2-4; D is ambiguous. CDR1 is KGHSH and CDR2 is LQKENI in the germline V gene. V was clipped by 4 bases and J by 5 bases, with 6 bases between them. This CDR3 comprises 12 residues.

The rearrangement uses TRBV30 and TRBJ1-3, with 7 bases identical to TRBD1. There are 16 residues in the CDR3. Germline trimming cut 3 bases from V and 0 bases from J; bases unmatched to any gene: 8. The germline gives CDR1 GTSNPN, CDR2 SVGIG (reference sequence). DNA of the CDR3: TGTGCCTGGAGAAGACAGGGCTGGCCCTCTGGAAACACCATATATTTT. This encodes CAWRRQGWPSGNTIYF.

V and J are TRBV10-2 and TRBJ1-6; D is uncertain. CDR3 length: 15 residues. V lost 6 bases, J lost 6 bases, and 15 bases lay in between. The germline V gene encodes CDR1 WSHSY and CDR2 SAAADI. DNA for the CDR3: TGCGCCAGCAGCCCTAGGACCGGTCCTAATTCACCCCTCCACTTT. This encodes CASSPRTGPNSPLHF.

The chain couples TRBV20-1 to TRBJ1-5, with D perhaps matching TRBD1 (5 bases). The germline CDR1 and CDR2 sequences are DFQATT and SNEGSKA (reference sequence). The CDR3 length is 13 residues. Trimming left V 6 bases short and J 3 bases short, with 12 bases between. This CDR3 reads CSAKTEINQPQHF. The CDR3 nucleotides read TGCAGTGCCAAGACAGAAATCAATCAGCCCCAGCATTTT.

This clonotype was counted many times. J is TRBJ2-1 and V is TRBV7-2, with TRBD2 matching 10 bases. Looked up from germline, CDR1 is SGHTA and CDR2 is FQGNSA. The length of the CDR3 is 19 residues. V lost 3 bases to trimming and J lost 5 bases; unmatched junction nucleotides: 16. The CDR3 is CASSLFWVAGTSDDNEQFF. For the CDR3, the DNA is TGTGCCAGCAGCTTGTTCTGGGTAGCCGGGACTAGCGACGACAATGAGCAGTTCTTC.

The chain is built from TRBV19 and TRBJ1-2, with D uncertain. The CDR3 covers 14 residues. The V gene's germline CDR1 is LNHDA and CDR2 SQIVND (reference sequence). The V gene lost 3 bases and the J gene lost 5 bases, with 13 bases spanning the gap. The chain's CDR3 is CASSILATKYGYTF. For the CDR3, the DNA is TGTGCCAGTAGTATTCTGGCAACCAAGTATGGCTACACCTTC.

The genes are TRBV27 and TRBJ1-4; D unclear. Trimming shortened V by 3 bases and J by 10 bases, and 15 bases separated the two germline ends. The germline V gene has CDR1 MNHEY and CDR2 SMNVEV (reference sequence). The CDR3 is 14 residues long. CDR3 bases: TGTGCCAGCAGTTTCCGAGATGCGGGTGGAAAACTGTTTTTT. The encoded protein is CASSFRDAGGKLFF.

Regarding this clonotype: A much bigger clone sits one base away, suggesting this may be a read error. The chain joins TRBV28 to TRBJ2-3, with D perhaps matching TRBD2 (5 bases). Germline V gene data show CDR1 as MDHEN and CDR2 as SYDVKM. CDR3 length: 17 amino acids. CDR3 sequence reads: CAGSSPRGSSFTDTQYF. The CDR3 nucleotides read TGTGCCGGCAGTTCTCCTCGGGGTAGTTCCTTCACAGATACGCAGTATTTT. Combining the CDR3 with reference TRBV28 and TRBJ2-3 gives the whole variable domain DVKVTQSSRYLVKRTGEKVFLECVQDMDHENMFWYRQDPGLGLRLIYFSYDVKMKEKGDIPEGYSVSREKKERFSLILESASTNQTSMYLCAGSSPRGSSFTDTQYFGPGTRLTVL.

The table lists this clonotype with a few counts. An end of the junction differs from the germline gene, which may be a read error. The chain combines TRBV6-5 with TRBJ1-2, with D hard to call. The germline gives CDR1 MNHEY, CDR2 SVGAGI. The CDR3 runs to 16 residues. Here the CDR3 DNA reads TGTGCCAACAGTTACTCGGAGAACCTAGCTAACTATGGCTACACCTTC. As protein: CANSYSENLANYGYTF.

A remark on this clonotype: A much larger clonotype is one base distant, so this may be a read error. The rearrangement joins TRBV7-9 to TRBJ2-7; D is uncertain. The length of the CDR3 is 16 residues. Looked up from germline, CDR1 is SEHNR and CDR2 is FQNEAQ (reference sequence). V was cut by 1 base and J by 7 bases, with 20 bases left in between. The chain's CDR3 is CASSLVLSSSYNEQYF. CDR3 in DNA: TGTGCCAGCAGCTTAGTTTTGTCTTCTTCCTACAATGAGCAGTACTTC.

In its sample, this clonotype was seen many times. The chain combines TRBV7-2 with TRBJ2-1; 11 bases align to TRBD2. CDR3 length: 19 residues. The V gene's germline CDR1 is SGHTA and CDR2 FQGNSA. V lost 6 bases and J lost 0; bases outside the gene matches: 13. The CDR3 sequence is CASSPGLAGYTSSYNEQFF. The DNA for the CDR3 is TGTGCCAGCAGTCCCGGACTAGCGGGCTATACTTCCTCCTACAATGAGCAGTTCTTC. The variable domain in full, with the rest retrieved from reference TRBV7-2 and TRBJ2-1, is GAGVSQSPSNKVTEKGKDVELRCDPISGHTALYWYRQSLGQGLEFLIYFQGNSAPDKSGLPSDRFSAERTGGSVSTLTIQRTQQEDSAVYLCASSPGLAGYTSSYNEQFFGPGTRLTVL.